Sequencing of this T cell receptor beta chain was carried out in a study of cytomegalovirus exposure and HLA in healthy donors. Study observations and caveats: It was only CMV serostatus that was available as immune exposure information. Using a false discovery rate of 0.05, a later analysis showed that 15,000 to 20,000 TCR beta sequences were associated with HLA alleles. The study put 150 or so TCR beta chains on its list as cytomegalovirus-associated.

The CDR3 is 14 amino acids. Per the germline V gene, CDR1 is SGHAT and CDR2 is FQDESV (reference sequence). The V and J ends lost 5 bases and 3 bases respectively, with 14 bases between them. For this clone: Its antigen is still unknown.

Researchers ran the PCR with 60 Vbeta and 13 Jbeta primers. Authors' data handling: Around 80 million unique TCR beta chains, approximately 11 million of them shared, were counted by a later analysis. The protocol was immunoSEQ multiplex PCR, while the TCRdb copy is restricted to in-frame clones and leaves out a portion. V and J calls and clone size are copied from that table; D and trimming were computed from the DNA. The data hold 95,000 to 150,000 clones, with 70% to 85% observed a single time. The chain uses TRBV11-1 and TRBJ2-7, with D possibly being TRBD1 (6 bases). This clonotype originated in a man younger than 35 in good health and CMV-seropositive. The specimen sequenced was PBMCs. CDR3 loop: CASSLGTLNYEQYF. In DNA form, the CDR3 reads TGTGCCAGCAGCCTAGGGACACTGAACTACGAGCAGTACTTC. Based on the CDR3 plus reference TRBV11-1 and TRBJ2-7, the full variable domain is EAEVAQSPRYKITEKSQAVAFWCDPISGHATLYWYRQILGQGPELLVQFQDESVVDDSQLPKDRFSAERLKGVDSTLKIQPAELGDSAMYLCASSLGTLNYEQYFGPGTRLTVT.